Listed here are 22 T cell receptor beta chains from one sample, sequenced in a study of blood T cell repertoires in COVID-19. The data were produced by immunoSEQ multiplex PCR, yet TCRdb's version contains in-frame clones alone and is incomplete. The table shows roughly 50,000 clones, with over 80% occurring only once. Sequenced sample: peripheral blood. The receptors derive from a woman aged 60-75 years with acute or convalescent COVID-19.

This chain connects TRBV18 to TRBJ1-6; TRBD1 agrees at 12 bases. Germline loops: CDR1 KGHSH, CDR2 LQKENI. V lost 3 bases, J lost 3 bases, and 15 bases stayed unmatched. This CDR3 region has 21 residues. The CDR3 spells CASSPYNPGTGGSNYNSPLHF. Here the CDR3 DNA reads TGTGCCAGCTCACCTTATAATCCCGGGACAGGGGGCTCGAACTATAATTCACCCCTCCACTTT.

This chain joins TRBV5-1 and TRBJ2-7; a possible D gene is TRBD2 (5 bases). The CDR3 is 16 amino acids. V shed 4 bases and J shed 0 bases, with 17 bases lying between them. The germline gives CDR1 SGHRS, CDR2 YFSETQ. CDR3 sequence reads: CASSPLVAGSSYEQYF. The CDR3 nucleotides are TGCGCCAGCAGCCCATTGGTGGCGGGCAGCTCCTACGAGCAGTACTTC. The entire variable domain, with the rest obtained from reference TRBV5-1 and TRBJ2-7, is as follows: KAGVTQTPRYLIKTRGQQVTLSCSPISGHRSVSWYQQTPGQGLQFLFEYFSETQRNKGNFPGRFSGRQFSNSRSEMNVSTLELGDSALYLCASSPLVAGSSYEQYFGPGTRLTVT.

This sequence joins TRBV6-5 and TRBJ1-1; possible D gene TRBD1, 5 bases. The length of the CDR3 is 16 residues. V was clipped by 0 bases and J by 3 bases, with 14 bases between them. Per the germline V gene, CDR1 is MNHEY and CDR2 is SVGAGI. The CDR3 sequence is CASSYSLTEGDTEAFF. CDR3 bases: TGTGCCAGCAGTTACTCTTTGACGGAAGGGGACACTGAAGCTTTCTTT.

The chain uses TRBV12-5 and TRBJ1-5; 7 nucleotides agree with TRBD1. Per the germline V gene, CDR1 is LGHNT and CDR2 is FRNRAP. J lost 3 bases, V lost 3 bases, and 5 bases had no gene match. The CDR3 has 15 amino acids. The chain's CDR3 is CASGLGDSVNQPQHF. In DNA form, the CDR3 reads TGTGCTAGTGGTTTAGGGGACAGCGTCAATCAGCCCCAGCATTTT.

This rearrangement joins TRBV2 to TRBJ1-5, with TRBD1 identical over 8 bases. The J segment lost 3 bases and the V segment lost 4 bases, leaving 8 bases of the junction unmatched. The CDR3 runs to 16 residues. Per germline, CDR1 SNHLY and CDR2 FYNNEI. Here the CDR3 DNA reads TGTGCCAGCAGTGGACAGGGGTTAAGATCCAATCAGCCCCAGCATTTT. Protein: CASSGQGLRSNQPQHF.

This clone was seen only once. This rearrangement joins TRBV9 to TRBJ2-5, with TRBD1 identical over 8 bases. In germline, CDR1 is SGDLS, CDR2 YYNGEE. The CDR3 has 15 amino acids. After removal of 0 bases from V and 5 bases from J, the junction contained 6 bases not matched to a gene. CDR3 DNA sequence: TGTGCCAGCAGCGTAGGTTCAGGGGGCGCGGAGACCCAGTACTTC. This codes for CASSVGSGGAETQYF.

J is TRBJ1-4 and V is TRBV28, with a tentative D call TRBD1 (5 bases). Germline lookup yields CDR1 MDHEN and CDR2 SYDVKM. The CDR3 is 15 residues long. V was shortened by 2 bases and J by 7 bases, with 14 bases between the two germline ends. The CDR3 nucleotides are TGTGCCAGCAGTTTACTACCAGGGTCCGGTGAAAAACTGTTTTTT. Translated: CASSLLPGSGEKLFF.

This clone appeared a few times. V usage is TRBV7-9 and J usage is TRBJ2-7, with 7 bases fitting TRBD2. CDR1 and CDR2 (germline): SEHNR, FQNEAQ (reference sequence). V dropped 1 base and J dropped 7; count of bases not matched to a gene: 4. The CDR3 totals 13 residues. DNA for the CDR3: TGTGCCAGCAGCTTAGTCGGACTAGGGGAGCAGTACTTC. Protein sequence: CASSLVGLGEQYF.

The J gene is TRBJ1-5, the V gene TRBV5-1; TRBD1 matches 8 bases. The germline V gene encodes CDR1 SGHRS and CDR2 YFSETQ. This CDR3 is 14 amino acids long. V lost 2 bases, J lost 4 bases, and 2 bases stayed unmatched. The CDR3 region is CASSFGTGNQPQHF. CDR3 DNA sequence: TGCGCCAGCAGCTTCGGGACAGGTAATCAGCCCCAGCATTTT.

This clone was counted a few times. V and J are TRBV6-5 and TRBJ2-5; a possible D gene is TRBD1 (5 bases). CDR3 length: 13 amino acids. The ends were cut back, 3 bases at V and 5 bases at J, with 10 bases in the middle. From germline, CDR1 is MNHEY and CDR2 SVGAGI. Here the CDR3 DNA reads TGTGCCAGCAGTTATCAGGGTCGGGAGACCCAGTACTTC. Translated, it gives CASSYQGRETQYF.

J is TRBJ2-3 and V is TRBV30; D is unresolved. CDR1 and CDR2 (germline): GTSNPN, SVGIG (reference sequence). The V gene lost 2 bases and the J gene lost 2 bases, with 14 bases spanning the gap. The CDR3 runs 15 residues. CDR3 region: CAWSPWRKNTDTQYF. CDR3 nucleotide sequence: TGTGCCTGGAGTCCGTGGCGGAAAAACACAGATACGCAGTATTTT.

This clone was counted between two and nine times. This chain links TRBV12-3 or TRBV12-4 with TRBJ2-1; no reliable D call. The CDR3 consists of 13 residues. V was clipped by 5 bases and J by 7 bases, with 12 bases between them. The CDR3 reads CASSNRRSNEQFF. The CDR3 DNA reads TGTGCCAGCAGTAACCGTCGGTCAAATGAGCAGTTCTTC.

The chain has TRBV7-2 and TRBJ2-5; D is possibly TRBD1 (5 bases). The CDR3 loop spans 15 amino acids. Germline CDR1 reads SGHTA; CDR2 reads FQGNSA. Trimming stripped 0 bases from V and 1 base from J, with 9 bases between. The CDR3 DNA sequence: TGTGCCAGCAGCTTAGCGTGGGGCAGCCAAGAGACCCAGTACTTC. Translating gives CASSLAWGSQETQYF.

This clone was seen a few times. The chain uses TRBV18 and TRBJ1-1, with 7 nucleotides matching TRBD1. The ends lost 7 bases at V and 7 bases at J; junction bases unmatched: 3. The V gene's germline CDR1 is KGHSH and CDR2 LQKENI. This CDR3 spans 11 amino acids. This chain's CDR3 is CASLDRIEAFF. CDR3 DNA: TGTGCCAGCTTGGACAGGATTGAAGCTTTCTTT.

This chain's CDR3 is CASSSFYEQYF. In DNA form, the CDR3 reads TGTGCCAGCAGTTCCTTCTACGAGCAGTACTTC. The chain recombines TRBV12-3 or TRBV12-4 with TRBJ2-7; D gene uncertain. Trimming shortened V by 4 bases and J by 3 bases, and 4 bases separated the two germline ends. CDR3 length: 11 amino acids.

V usage is TRBV19 and J usage is TRBJ1-3, with D tentatively TRBD1 (6 bases). The CDR3 is 15 residues long. CDR1 and CDR2 (germline): LNHDA, SQIVND (reference sequence). V was pared by 9 bases and J by 3 bases, with 18 bases between. The CDR3 DNA is TGTGCCAGCAACCCTGGACAGAGAATTGGAAACACCATATATTTT. It translates to CASNPGQRIGNTIYF. Drawing the rest from reference TRBV19 and TRBJ1-3, the complete variable domain is DGGITQSPKYLFRKEGQNVTLSCEQNLNHDAMYWYRQDPGQGLRLIYYSQIVNDFQKGDIAEGYSVSREKKESFPLTVTSAQKNPTAFYLCASNPGQRIGNTIYFGEGSWLTVV.

This chain links TRBV18 with TRBJ1-3, with 8 bases that match TRBD1. V lost 2 bases to trimming and J lost 0 bases; unmatched junction nucleotides: 6. CDR1 and CDR2 (germline): KGHSH, LQKENI. CDR3 length: 17 amino acids. The CDR3 sequence is CASSPSPTGVSGNTIYF. Written as DNA, the CDR3 is TGTGCCAGCTCACCATCCCCGACAGGGGTCTCTGGAAACACCATATATTTT.

The genes are TRBV9 and TRBJ2-3; D perhaps matches TRBD2 (5 bases). CDR1 and CDR2 (germline): SGDLS, YYNGEE. CDR3 length: 16 amino acids. Trimming pared 0 bases from V and 3 bases from J, leaving 14 bases between. The CDR3 DNA reads TGTGCCAGCAGCGTAGCGAGAGGGATGTCGACAGATACGCAGTATTTT. This codes for CASSVARGMSTDTQYF. Looking up the rest from reference TRBV9 and TRBJ2-3 gives the full variable domain: DSGVTQTPKHLITATGQRVTLRCSPRSGDLSVYWYQQSLDQGLQFLIQYYNGEERAKGNILERFSAQQFPDLHSELNLSSLELGDSALYFCASSVARGMSTDTQYFGPGTRLTVL.

CDR3 region: CASSEGLAGAQKTQYF. As DNA, the CDR3 is TGCGCCAGCAGTGAGGGACTAGCGGGGGCTCAGAAGACCCAGTACTTC. The genes are TRBV10-2 and TRBJ2-5; TRBD2 aligns across 13 bases. The CDR3 has 16 amino acids. Germline trimming cut 2 bases from V and 6 bases from J; bases unmatched to any gene: 6. Germline lookup yields CDR1 WSHSY and CDR2 SAAADI.

The rearrangement uses TRBV28 and TRBJ1-4, with TRBD1 matching 8 bases. J was trimmed by 8 bases and V by 7 bases; bases with no gene match: 6. From germline, CDR1 is MDHEN and CDR2 SYDVKM. The CDR3 contains 13 residues. The CDR3 DNA reads TGTGCCAGCAATTTTAGGACAGGGGAAAAACTGTTTTTT. It codes for CASNFRTGEKLFF. Full variable domain (outside the CDR3, taken from reference TRBV28 and TRBJ1-4): DVKVTQSSRYLVKRTGEKVFLECVQDMDHENMFWYRQDPGLGLRLIYFSYDVKMKEKGDIPEGYSVSREKKERFSLILESASTNQTSMYLCASNFRTGEKLFFGSGTQLSVL.

The chain uses TRBV3-1 (or the pseudogene TRBV3-2) and TRBJ1-1, with 8 bases identical to TRBD1. The trim removed 2 bases at V and 2 bases at J, leaving 7 bases unmatched. CDR1 and CDR2 (germline): LGHDT, YNNKEL (reference sequence). The CDR3 covers 16 residues. CDR3 DNA sequence: TGTGCCAGCAGCCAACCTGGGACAGGCCTTAACACTGAAGCTTTCTTT. It is translated as CASSQPGTGLNTEAFF.

This clone was observed a handful of times. This chain links TRBV7-9 with TRBJ2-2; 13 nucleotides match TRBD2. After removal of 4 bases from V and 6 bases from J, the junction contained 11 bases not matched to a gene. This CDR3 has 18 residues. From germline, CDR1 is SEHNR and CDR2 FQNEAQ (reference sequence). The CDR3: CASSYGLAGVGGSGELFF. As DNA, the CDR3 is TGTGCCAGCAGCTACGGACTAGCGGGAGTTGGGGGGTCCGGGGAGCTGTTTTTT.